The entry below gives a single T cell receptor (beta chain) sequence along with its context. This sample was taken from a study of cytomegalovirus exposure and HLA in healthy donors. The wider study: The platform used for the approximately 120 validation repertoires matched that of the 666 first-cohort repertoires, a later analysis reported.

The table came from immunoSEQ multiplex PCR; TCRdb's copy has only in-frame clones and leaves some out. The table lists fewer than 300,000 clones, approximately 88% of them singletons. J was trimmed by 6 bases and V by 11 bases; bases with no gene match: 16. Germline-derived CDR1 and CDR2 are SNHLY and FYNNEI. The CDR3 loop spans 15 amino acids. The receptor was isolated from a woman younger than 30 in good health and CMV-seronegative. The sample consisted of PBMCs. V gene TRBV2 combines with J gene TRBJ2-1, with 7 bases that match TRBD2. CDR3 sequence (DNA): TGTGCCTCTCGCCCCGGGCTAGCGGAGGTCAATGAGCAGTTCTTC. It translates to CASRPGLAEVNEQFF.